The 28 T cell receptor beta chains reported below all come from one sample, sequenced in a study of T cell responses to AZD1222 COVID-19 vaccine. Only in-frame clones appear in the TCRdb table, and some are missing; sequencing was by immunoSEQ multiplex PCR. Of over 85,000 clones detected, 86% appear once; the ten largest clones hold 4% to 6%. Source: peripheral blood, taken on day 0 of AZD1222 vaccination. These receptors were collected from an adult in good health.

The chain employs TRBV18 and TRBJ1-1; D uncertain. This CDR3 has 14 amino acids. Trimming stripped 3 bases from V and 7 bases from J, with 15 bases between. Germline CDR1 is KGHSH and CDR2 is LQKENI. The CDR3 nucleotides read TGTGCCAGCTCACCTCCGGGCCCGCTCAATGAAGCTTTCTTT. Amino acid sequence: CASSPPGPLNEAFF.

DNA for the CDR3: TGTGCCAGCAGTGAAGGTACAGGGGGAAAACTGTTTTTT. Translating gives CASSEGTGGKLFF. The rearrangement joins TRBV6-4 to TRBJ1-4; TRBD1 agrees at 8 bases. The germline gives CDR1 MRHNA, CDR2 SNTAGT. Trimming took 3 bases from V and 10 from J; bases not matched to a gene: 4. The CDR3 has 13 amino acids.

The table lists this clone with a few counts. This sequence joins TRBV7-9 and TRBJ2-5, with D perhaps assigned TRBD1 or TRBD2 (5 bases each). Germline-derived CDR1 and CDR2 are SEHNR and FQNEAQ (reference sequence). V was clipped by 5 bases and J by 7 bases, with 17 bases between them. The CDR3 has 14 residues. The CDR3 DNA sequence: TGTGCCAGCAGCCTAGGGACCGCTCAGTGGACCCAGTACTTC. Amino acids: CASSLGTAQWTQYF.

The gene calls are TRBV6-5 and TRBJ2-5, with TRBD1 as a possible D gene (5 bases). Trimming took off 6 bases at V and 7 bases at J, with 12 bases between the two ends. The CDR3 consists of 12 residues. Germline V gene lookup returns CDR1 MNHEY and CDR2 SVGAGI. Here the CDR3 DNA reads TGTGCCAGCAGCAACCCCACAGGGACCCAGTACTTC. Translated, it gives CASSNPTGTQYF.

This clone appeared once. This chain links TRBV5-5 with TRBJ2-7; 9 bases match TRBD1. V was clipped by 4 bases and J by 4 bases; unmatched bases: 6. CDR3 size: 14 residues. Germline V gene sequence: CDR1 SGHKS, CDR2 YYEKEE (reference sequence). CDR3 amino acids: CASSHEDRGYEQYF. The CDR3 DNA is TGTGCCAGCAGCCACGAGGACAGGGGATACGAGCAGTACTTC.

The CDR3 DNA reads TGTGCCAGTAGTATAGATCTAGGGCAGGGCTACAATCAGCCCCAGCATTTT. It translates to CASSIDLGQGYNQPQHF. This chain uses TRBV19 with TRBJ1-5; possibly TRBD1 for D (5 bases). Germline V lookup: CDR1 LNHDA, CDR2 SQIVND (reference sequence). Trimming shortened V by 0 bases and J by 3 bases, and 15 bases separated the two germline ends. The CDR3 runs 17 residues. The full variable domain, completed using reference TRBV19 and TRBJ1-5, is DGGITQSPKYLFRKEGQNVTLSCEQNLNHDAMYWYRQDPGQGLRLIYYSQIVNDFQKGDIAEGYSVSREKKESFPLTVTSAQKNPTAFYLCASSIDLGQGYNQPQHFGDGTRLSIL.

The V gene is TRBV2, the J gene TRBJ1-6, with TRBD1 as a possible D gene (5 bases). This CDR3 is 14 amino acids long. Germline V lookup: CDR1 SNHLY, CDR2 FYNNEI. V dropped 4 bases and J dropped 9 bases, with 13 bases sitting between them. The CDR3 sequence: CASSVGTPGSPLHF. DNA of the CDR3: TGTGCCAGCAGTGTAGGGACGCCAGGTTCACCCCTCCACTTT.

V usage is TRBV20-1 and J usage is TRBJ2-1; either TRBD1 or TRBD2 may supply D (5 bases each). The CDR3 length is 11 residues. The germline V gene has CDR1 DFQATT and CDR2 SNEGSKA (reference sequence). V shed 4 bases and J shed 10 bases, with 11 bases lying between them. CDR3 loop: CSATGRSEQFF. The CDR3 coding sequence is TGCAGTGCTACGGGACGGTCAGAGCAGTTCTTC.

V gene TRBV11-2 combines with J gene TRBJ1-2, with TRBD1 as a possible D gene (5 bases). This CDR3 spans 15 amino acids. Between the trimmed V and J ends, which lost 1 base and 5 bases, there was a span of 14 bases. CDR1 and CDR2 from the germline V gene are SGHAT and FQNNGV. The CDR3 DNA sequence: TGTGCCAGCAGCTTAGTACCAGACAGTTGGTATGGCTACACCTTC. Translating gives CASSLVPDSWYGYTF.

The chain has TRBV5-1 and TRBJ2-5; D unclear. CDR1 and CDR2 (germline): SGHRS, YFSETQ. The CDR3 spans 13 residues. Trimming shortened V by 0 bases and J by 2 bases, and 5 bases separated the two germline ends. Written as DNA, the CDR3 is TGCGCCAGCAGCTTGGGACAACAAGAGACCCAGTACTTC. Translated, it gives CASSLGQQETQYF.

This clone appeared a single time. This chain connects TRBV5-1 to TRBJ1-1; TRBD1 matches 7 bases. V dropped 0 bases and J dropped 2; count of bases not matched to a gene: 4. Per germline, CDR1 SGHRS and CDR2 YFSETQ. CDR3 size: 15 residues. This CDR3 reads CASSLARQGNTEAFF. CDR3 in DNA: TGCGCCAGCAGCTTGGCCAGACAGGGTAACACTGAAGCTTTCTTT.

The chain couples TRBV4-3 to TRBJ2-5, with 11 bases aligning to TRBD2. V shed 2 bases and J 5 bases; nucleotides not matched to a gene: 7. Germline V gene data show CDR1 as LGHNA and CDR2 as YSLEER. CDR3 length: 16 amino acids. CDR3 DNA sequence: TGCGCCAGCAGCCAAAGACTAGCGGGGAGAGCGGAGACCCAGTACTTC. It encodes CASSQRLAGRAETQYF.

The chain combines TRBV21-1 with TRBJ2-7; whether TRBD1, the table's D call, matches the DNA was not checked. TRBV21-1 counts as a pseudogene. The CDR3 runs 13 residues. CDR3 sequence: CASQSQATYEQYF. CDR3 in DNA: TGTGCCAGCCAAAGTCAGGCGACCTACGAGCAGTACTTC.

The chain employs TRBV9 and TRBJ2-1, with TRBD2 identical over 7 bases. The trim removed 2 bases at V and 3 bases at J, leaving 2 bases unmatched. Germline V gene sequence: CDR1 SGDLS, CDR2 YYNGEE. The CDR3 has 14 amino acids. The CDR3 sequence is CASSVASGYNEQFF. CDR3 sequence (DNA): TGTGCCAGCAGCGTGGCTAGCGGCTACAATGAGCAGTTCTTC. The variable domain in full, with the rest retrieved from reference TRBV9 and TRBJ2-1, is DSGVTQTPKHLITATGQRVTLRCSPRSGDLSVYWYQQSLDQGLQFLIQYYNGEERAKGNILERFSAQQFPDLHSELNLSSLELGDSALYFCASSVASGYNEQFFGPGTRLTVL.

J is TRBJ2-1 and V is TRBV19; D unresolved. This CDR3 spans 15 amino acids. Germline assignment: CDR1 LNHDA and CDR2 SQIVND (reference sequence). Trimming cost V 1 base and J 5 bases, with 12 bases left between them. As DNA, the CDR3 is TGTGCCAGTAGTATAGGCCAGACTCAAGACAATGAGCAGTTCTTC. It yields the protein CASSIGQTQDNEQFF.

The J gene is TRBJ1-2, the V gene TRBV24-1, with a possible D match to TRBD1 (5 bases). V was clipped by 5 bases and J by 10 bases, with 16 bases between them. From germline, CDR1 is KGHDR and CDR2 SFDVKD. The length of the CDR3 is 13 residues. CDR3 sequence: CATSVRGRGTYTF. In DNA form, the CDR3 reads TGTGCCACCAGTGTCCGGGGCCGCGGTACCTACACCTTC.

The rearrangement links TRBV6-5 to TRBJ2-2, with 7 bases fitting TRBD1. The CDR3 is 15 residues long. Losses at the gene ends were 6 bases for V and 4 bases for J; bases not matched to a gene: 8. Per the germline V gene, CDR1 is MNHEY and CDR2 is SVGAGI. DNA of the CDR3: TGTGCCAGCAGCTCGGGACAGTTTACCACCGGGGAGCTGTTTTTT. Amino acid sequence: CASSSGQFTTGELFF.

V is TRBV4-2 and J is TRBJ2-7, with a tentative D call TRBD1 (6 bases). The CDR3 is 17 residues long. CDR1 is LGHNA and CDR2 is YNFKEQ in the germline V gene. Trimming left V 4 bases short and J 3 bases short, with 22 bases between. This chain's CDR3 is CASSLRPLIDRSYEQYF. The CDR3 coding sequence is TGTGCCAGCAGCCTACGCCCGCTTATTGACAGGAGCTACGAGCAGTACTTC.

The chain employs TRBV3-1 (or the pseudogene TRBV3-2) and TRBJ2-5; a possible D gene is TRBD2 (6 bases). The germline CDR1 and CDR2 sequences are LGHDT and YNNKEL (reference sequence). V was pared by 0 bases and J by 4 bases, with 12 bases between. CDR3 size: 15 residues. Here the CDR3 DNA reads TGTGCCAGCAGCCAAGAGGGGGACTGGTCAGAGACCCAGTACTTC. Translated: CASSQEGDWSETQYF.

This chain uses TRBV7-9 with TRBJ2-4; D unresolved. CDR3 length equals 14 residues. CDR1 SEHNR and CDR2 FQNEAQ come from the germline V gene (reference sequence). Trimming stripped 1 base from V and 8 bases from J, with 12 bases between. The CDR3 DNA follows: TGTGCCAGCAGCTTAGATTCGCAGACCCACATTCAGTACTTC. This codes for CASSLDSQTHIQYF.

This clone came up a few times. V usage is TRBV4-1 and J usage is TRBJ2-3; 10 bases are shared with TRBD1. Germline V gives CDR1 MGHRA, CDR2 YSYEKL. The V segment lost 8 bases and the J segment 3 bases; nucleotides outside the gene matches: 5. The CDR3 runs 14 residues. The CDR3 here is CASRGTGETDTQYF. The CDR3 DNA reads as TGCGCCAGCCGCGGGACAGGGGAAACAGATACGCAGTATTTT.

CDR3 sequence: CASSYYPGLAGLQETQYF. The DNA of the CDR3 is TGTGCCAGCAGTTACTATCCGGGACTAGCGGGCCTCCAAGAGACCCAGTACTTC. This sequence joins TRBV6-2 or TRBV6-3 and TRBJ2-5; TRBD2 agrees at 12 bases. Trimming took 1 base from V and 1 from J; bases not matched to a gene: 7. Germline-derived CDR1 and CDR2 are MNHEY and SVGEGT. CDR3 length: 18 amino acids.

This sequence joins TRBV10-3 and TRBJ1-4; tentative D call: TRBD1 (5 bases). V dropped 2 bases and J dropped 5 bases, with 12 bases sitting between them. CDR1 ENHRY and CDR2 SYGVKD come from the germline V gene. CDR3 length equals 15 residues. The CDR3 DNA is TGTGCCATCAGTGAGCGCGGGACGGGAAATGAAAAACTGTTTTTT. Its translation is CAISERGTGNEKLFF.

The V call is TRBV7-6, the J call TRBJ2-2; no definite D call. The CDR3 has 16 residues. Trimming took 6 bases from V and 7 from J, leaving 21 bases between them. CDR1 SGHVS and CDR2 FNYEAQ come from the germline V gene. The CDR3 DNA follows: TGTGCCAGCAGTCCCCTTGCCCTGAAGGGTGGCGGGGAGCTGTTTTTT. Protein sequence: CASSPLALKGGGELFF.

V usage is TRBV19 and J usage is TRBJ2-7; the D is unclear. V lost 5 bases, J lost 0 bases, and 11 bases lay in between. Per germline, CDR1 LNHDA and CDR2 SQIVND (reference sequence). This CDR3 is built from 14 residues. The CDR3: CASSPSSNSYEQYF. As DNA, the CDR3 is TGTGCCAGTAGTCCTTCTTCTAACTCCTACGAGCAGTACTTC. The full variable domain, with the rest looked up from reference TRBV19 and TRBJ2-7, is DGGITQSPKYLFRKEGQNVTLSCEQNLNHDAMYWYRQDPGQGLRLIYYSQIVNDFQKGDIAEGYSVSREKKESFPLTVTSAQKNPTAFYLCASSPSSNSYEQYFGPGTRLTVT.

The V gene is TRBV6-5, the J gene TRBJ1-4; 7 bases are a match to TRBD1. CDR3 length equals 15 residues. Germline CDR1 and CDR2: MNHEY and SVGAGI. J lost 4 bases, V lost 6 bases, and 8 bases had no gene match. The CDR3 nucleotides read TGTGCCAGCAGGACCGTGACAGGGATTAATGAAAAACTGTTTTTT. It yields the protein CASRTVTGINEKLFF.

This chain links TRBV5-1 with TRBJ1-5; no definite D call. The CDR3 length is 15 residues. The V end was cut by 0 bases, the J end by 6 bases, with 13 bases between. The germline V gene encodes CDR1 SGHRS and CDR2 YFSETQ. CDR3 loop: CASSLDPTGSQPQHF. The CDR3 DNA is TGCGCCAGCAGCTTGGATCCGACGGGGAGTCAGCCCCAGCATTTT.

The rearrangement uses TRBV7-8 and TRBJ2-7, with 12 bases fitting TRBD1. Looked up from germline, CDR1 is SGHVS and CDR2 is FQNEAQ. There are 15 residues in the CDR3. With V trimmed by 0 bases and J by 6 bases, 3 bases remained unmatched. CDR3 sequence (DNA): TGTGCCAGCAGCTTAGCCGGGACAGGGGGCGGCGAGCAGTACTTC. Translated, it gives CASSLAGTGGGEQYF. The full variable domain, completed using reference TRBV7-8 and TRBJ2-7, is GAGVSQSPRYKVAKRGQDVALRCDPISGHVSLFWYQQALGQGPEFLTYFQNEAQLDKSGLPSDRFFAERPEGSVSTLKIQRTQQEDSAVYLCASSLAGTGGGEQYFGPGTRLTVT.